This T cell receptor beta chain was observed in a study of T cell changes during pregnancy in multiple sclerosis. Libraries were prepared by immunoSEQ multiplex PCR; TCRdb keeps only in-frame clonotypes and omits some of them. The table records around 58,000 clones, 91% of them present only once. The receptor comes from a female donor with multiple sclerosis, enrolled in a pregnancy study. This material consisted of peripheral blood, taken before pregnancy.

DNA of the CDR3: TGTGCCAGCAGCCAAGTAGGAGGGTCCTACAATGAGCAGTTCTTC. Protein sequence: CASSQVGGSYNEQFF. This sequence joins TRBV4-2 and TRBJ2-1; tentatively, D is TRBD2 (6 bases). Looked up from germline, CDR1 is LGHNA and CDR2 is YNFKEQ. The CDR3 runs 15 residues. V lost 1 base and J 1 base, leaving 8 bases between the germline ends.